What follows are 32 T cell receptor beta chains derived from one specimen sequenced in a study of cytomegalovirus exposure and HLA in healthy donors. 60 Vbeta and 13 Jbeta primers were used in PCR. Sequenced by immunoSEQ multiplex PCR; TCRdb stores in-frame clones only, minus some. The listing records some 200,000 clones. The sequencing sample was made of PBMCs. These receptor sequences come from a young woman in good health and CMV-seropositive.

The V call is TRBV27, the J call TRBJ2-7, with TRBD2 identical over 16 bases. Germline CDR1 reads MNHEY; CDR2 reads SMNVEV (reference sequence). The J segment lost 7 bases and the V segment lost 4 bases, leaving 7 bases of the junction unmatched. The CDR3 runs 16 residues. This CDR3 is CASSSPGTSGGAEQYF. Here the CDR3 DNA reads TGTGCCAGCAGTTCGCCGGGGACTAGCGGGGGGGCAGAGCAGTACTTC.

The CDR3 is CASSIDQGRPQHF. The CDR3 DNA is TGTGCCAGTAGTATAGACCAAGGGAGGCCCCAGCATTTT. This chain links TRBV19 with TRBJ1-5; no clear D gene. Germline V gene sequence: CDR1 LNHDA, CDR2 SQIVND (reference sequence). The CDR3 loop spans 13 amino acids. Deletions cut 0 bases from V and 9 bases from J, with 9 bases between.

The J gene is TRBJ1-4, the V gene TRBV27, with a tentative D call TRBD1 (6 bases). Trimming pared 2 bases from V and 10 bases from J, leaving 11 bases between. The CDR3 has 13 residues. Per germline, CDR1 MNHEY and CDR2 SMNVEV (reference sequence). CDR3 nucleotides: TGTGCCAGCAGTTTACGAGGACAGATAAAACTGTTTTTT. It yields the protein CASSLRGQIKLFF.

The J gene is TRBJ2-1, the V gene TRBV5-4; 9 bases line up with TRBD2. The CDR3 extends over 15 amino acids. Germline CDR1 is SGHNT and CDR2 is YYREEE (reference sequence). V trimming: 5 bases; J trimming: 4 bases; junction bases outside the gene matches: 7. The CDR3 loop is CASSPSSGGYNEQFF. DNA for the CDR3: TGTGCCAGCAGTCCCTCCAGCGGGGGGTACAATGAGCAGTTCTTC.

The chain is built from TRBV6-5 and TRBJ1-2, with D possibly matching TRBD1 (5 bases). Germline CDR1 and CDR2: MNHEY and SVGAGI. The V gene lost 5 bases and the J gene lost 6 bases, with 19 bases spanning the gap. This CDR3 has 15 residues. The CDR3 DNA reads TGTGCCAGCAGTCACAGGACGGCTAGGATCCATGGCTACACCTTC. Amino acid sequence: CASSHRTARIHGYTF.

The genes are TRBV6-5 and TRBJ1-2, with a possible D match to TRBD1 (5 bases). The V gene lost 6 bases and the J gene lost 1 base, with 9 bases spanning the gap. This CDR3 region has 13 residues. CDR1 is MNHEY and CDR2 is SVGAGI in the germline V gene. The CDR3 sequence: CASRPTVNYGYTF. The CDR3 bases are TGTGCCAGCAGACCGACAGTTAACTATGGCTACACCTTC.

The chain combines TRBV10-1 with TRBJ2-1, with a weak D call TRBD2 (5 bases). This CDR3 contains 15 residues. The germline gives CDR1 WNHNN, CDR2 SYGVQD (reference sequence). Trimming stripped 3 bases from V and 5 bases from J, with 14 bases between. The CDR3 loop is CASSDTGLTNNEQFF. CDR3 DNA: TGCGCCAGCAGTGATACGGGGTTGACCAACAATGAGCAGTTCTTC.

The CDR3: CASSPWGTGSNTEAFF. CDR3 nucleotides: TGTGCCAGCTCACCATGGGGGACAGGATCGAACACTGAAGCTTTCTTT. The J gene is TRBJ1-1, the V gene TRBV18; 8 nucleotides align to TRBD1. The CDR3 runs to 16 residues. CDR1 and CDR2 (germline): KGHSH, LQKENI. V trimming: 2 bases; J trimming: 1 base; junction bases outside the gene matches: 6.

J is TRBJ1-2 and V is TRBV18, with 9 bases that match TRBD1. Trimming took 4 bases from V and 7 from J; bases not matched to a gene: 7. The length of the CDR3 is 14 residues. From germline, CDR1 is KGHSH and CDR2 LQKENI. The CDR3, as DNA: TGTGCCAGCTCACAGACCGGGACAGGGACTGGCTACACCTTC. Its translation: CASSQTGTGTGYTF.

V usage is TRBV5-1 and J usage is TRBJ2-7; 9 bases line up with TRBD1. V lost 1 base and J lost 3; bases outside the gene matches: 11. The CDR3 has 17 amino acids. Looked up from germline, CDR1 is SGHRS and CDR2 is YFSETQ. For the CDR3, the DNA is TGCGCCAGCAGCTTGTATAGCTACGACAGGGGGGACTACGAGCAGTACTTC. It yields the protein CASSLYSYDRGDYEQYF.

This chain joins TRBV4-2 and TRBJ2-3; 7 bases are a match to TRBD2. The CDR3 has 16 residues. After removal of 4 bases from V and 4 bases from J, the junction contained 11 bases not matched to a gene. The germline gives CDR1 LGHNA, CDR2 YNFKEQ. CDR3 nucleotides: TGTGCCAGCAGCCCAAGGGAGACTAGCCATGCAGATACGCAGTATTTT. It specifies CASSPRETSHADTQYF.

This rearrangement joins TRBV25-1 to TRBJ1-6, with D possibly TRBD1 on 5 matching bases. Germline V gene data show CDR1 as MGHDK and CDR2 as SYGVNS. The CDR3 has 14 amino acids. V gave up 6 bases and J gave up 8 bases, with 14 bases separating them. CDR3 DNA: TGTGCCAGCAGCCTTGGGGGGTTTGATTCACCCCTCCACTTT. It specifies CASSLGGFDSPLHF. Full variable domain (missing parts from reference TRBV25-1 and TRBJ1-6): EADIYQTPRYLVIGTGKKITLECSQTMGHDKMYWYQQDPGMELHLIHYSYGVNSTEKGDLSSESTVSRIRTEHFPLTLESARPSHTSQYLCASSLGGFDSPLHFGNGTRLTVT.

As DNA, the CDR3 is TGTGCCACAAAGCGGGGGGGACAAGAGACCCAGTACTTC. It encodes CATKRGGQETQYF. The gene calls are TRBV6-5 and TRBJ2-5; TRBD2 agrees at 10 bases. Germline values: CDR1 MNHEY, CDR2 SVGAGI. Losses at the gene ends were 10 bases for V and 2 bases for J; bases not matched to a gene: 4. The CDR3 has 13 residues.

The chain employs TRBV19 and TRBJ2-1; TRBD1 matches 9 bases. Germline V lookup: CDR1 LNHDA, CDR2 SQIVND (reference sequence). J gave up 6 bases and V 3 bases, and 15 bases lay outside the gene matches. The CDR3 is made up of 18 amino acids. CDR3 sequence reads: CASSMYRGRDRAVNEQFF. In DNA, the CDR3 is TGTGCCAGTAGTATGTATCGGGGGCGGGACAGGGCAGTCAATGAGCAGTTCTTC.

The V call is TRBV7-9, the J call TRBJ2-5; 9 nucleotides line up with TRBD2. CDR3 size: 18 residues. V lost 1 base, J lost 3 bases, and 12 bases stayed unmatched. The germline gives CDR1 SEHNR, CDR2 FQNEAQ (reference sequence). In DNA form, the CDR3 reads TGTGCCAGCAGCTTAGGTCTCGTGGCGGGGGGGGAAGAAGAGACCCAGTACTTC. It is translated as CASSLGLVAGGEEETQYF. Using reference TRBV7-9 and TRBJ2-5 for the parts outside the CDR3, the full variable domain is DTGVSQNPRHKITKRGQNVTFRCDPISEHNRLYWYRQTLGQGPEFLTYFQNEAQLEKSRLLSDRFSAERPKGSFSTLEIQRTEQGDSAMYLCASSLGLVAGGEEETQYFGPGTRLLVL.

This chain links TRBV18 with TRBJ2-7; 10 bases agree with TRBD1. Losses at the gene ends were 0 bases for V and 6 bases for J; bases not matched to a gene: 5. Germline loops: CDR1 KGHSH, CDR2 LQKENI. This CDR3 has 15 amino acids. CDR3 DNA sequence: TGTGCCAGCTCACCACCGGGACAGGGGTCCCCCGAGCAGTACTTC. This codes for CASSPPGQGSPEQYF.

The CDR3 here is CASSYLTSSNYNEQFF. CDR3 DNA sequence: TGTGCCAGCAGTTACCTTACTAGTTCCAACTACAATGAGCAGTTCTTC. The rearrangement uses TRBV6-5 and TRBJ2-1; D may be TRBD2 (5 bases). Trimming removed 2 bases at V and 3 bases at J, with 14 bases between. Per the germline V gene, CDR1 is MNHEY and CDR2 is SVGAGI. The CDR3 loop spans 16 amino acids.

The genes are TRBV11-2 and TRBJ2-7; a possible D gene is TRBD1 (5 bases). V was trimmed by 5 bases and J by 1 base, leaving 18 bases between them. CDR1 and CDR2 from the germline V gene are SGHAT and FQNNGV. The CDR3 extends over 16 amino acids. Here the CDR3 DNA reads TGTGCCAGCAGCCCAATCCGATATCAGGGTTCCTACGAGCAGTACTTC. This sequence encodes CASSPIRYQGSYEQYF.

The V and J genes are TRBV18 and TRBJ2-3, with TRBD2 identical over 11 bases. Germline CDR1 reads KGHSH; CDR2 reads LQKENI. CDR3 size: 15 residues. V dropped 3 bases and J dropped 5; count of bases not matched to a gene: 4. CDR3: CASSPPGTSGDTQYF. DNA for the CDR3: TGTGCCAGCTCACCCCCCGGGACTAGCGGAGATACGCAGTATTTT.

CDR3 in amino acids: CASSPSGGGGGGKLFF. CDR3 DNA: TGTGCCAGCAGCCCAAGCGGGGGAGGAGGCGGGGGAAAACTGTTTTTT. This chain connects TRBV7-2 to TRBJ1-4; a possible D gene is TRBD1 (5 bases). This CDR3 has 16 residues. Trimming shortened V by 5 bases and J by 10 bases, and 23 bases separated the two germline ends. Germline V gives CDR1 SGHTA, CDR2 FQGNSA.

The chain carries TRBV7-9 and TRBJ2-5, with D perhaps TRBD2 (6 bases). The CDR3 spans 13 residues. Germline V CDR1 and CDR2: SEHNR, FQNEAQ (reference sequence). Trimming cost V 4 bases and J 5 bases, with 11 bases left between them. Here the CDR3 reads CASSWGSGETQYF. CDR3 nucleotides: TGTGCCAGCAGCTGGGGAAGCGGGGAGACCCAGTACTTC.

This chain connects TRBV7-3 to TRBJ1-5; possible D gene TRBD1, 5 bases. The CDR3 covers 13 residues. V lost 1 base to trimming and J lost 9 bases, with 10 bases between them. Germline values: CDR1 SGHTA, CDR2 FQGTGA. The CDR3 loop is CASSLNGQGPQHF. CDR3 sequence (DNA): TGTGCCAGCAGCTTAAACGGGCAGGGGCCCCAGCATTTT.

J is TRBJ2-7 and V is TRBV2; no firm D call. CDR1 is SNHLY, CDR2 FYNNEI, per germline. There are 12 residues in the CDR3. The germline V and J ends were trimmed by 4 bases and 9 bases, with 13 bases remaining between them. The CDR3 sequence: CASSGGTVGQYF. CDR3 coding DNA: TGTGCCAGCAGTGGCGGAACCGTAGGGCAGTACTTC. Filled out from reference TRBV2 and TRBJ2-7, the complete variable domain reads EPEVTQTPSHQVTQMGQEVILRCVPISNHLYFYWYRQILGQKVEFLVSFYNNEISEKSEIFDDQFSVERPDGSNFTLKIRSTKLEDSAMYFCASSGGTVGQYFGPGTRLTVT.

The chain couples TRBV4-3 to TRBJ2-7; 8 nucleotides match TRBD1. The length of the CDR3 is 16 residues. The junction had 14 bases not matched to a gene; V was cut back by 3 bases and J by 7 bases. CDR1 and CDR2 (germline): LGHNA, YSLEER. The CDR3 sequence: CASSHTPQGAPGEQYF. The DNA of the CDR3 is TGCGCCAGCAGCCACACACCCCAGGGGGCGCCGGGTGAGCAGTACTTC.

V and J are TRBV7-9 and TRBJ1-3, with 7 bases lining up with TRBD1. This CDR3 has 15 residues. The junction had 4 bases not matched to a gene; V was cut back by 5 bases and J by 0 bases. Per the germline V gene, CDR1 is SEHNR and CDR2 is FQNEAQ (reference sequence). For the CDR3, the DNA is TGTGCCAGCAGCCCAGGGACAGACTCTGGAAACACCATATATTTT. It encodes CASSPGTDSGNTIYF.

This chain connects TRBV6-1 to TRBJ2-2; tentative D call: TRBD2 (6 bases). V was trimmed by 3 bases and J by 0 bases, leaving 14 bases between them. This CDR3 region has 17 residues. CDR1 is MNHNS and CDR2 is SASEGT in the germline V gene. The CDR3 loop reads CASSDRDSFANTGELFF. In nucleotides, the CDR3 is TGTGCCAGCAGTGACCGGGACTCGTTCGCGAACACCGGGGAGCTGTTTTTT.

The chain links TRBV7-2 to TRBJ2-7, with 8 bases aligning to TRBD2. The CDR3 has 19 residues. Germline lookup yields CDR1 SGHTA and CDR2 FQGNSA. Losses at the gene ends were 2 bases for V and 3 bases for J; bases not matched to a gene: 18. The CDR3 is CASSLIGDFKAGAHYEQYF. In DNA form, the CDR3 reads TGTGCCAGCAGCTTAATAGGCGACTTCAAAGCGGGAGCCCACTACGAGCAGTACTTC. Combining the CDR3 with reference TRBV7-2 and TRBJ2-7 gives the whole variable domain GAGVSQSPSNKVTEKGKDVELRCDPISGHTALYWYRQSLGQGLEFLIYFQGNSAPDKSGLPSDRFSAERTGGSVSTLTIQRTQQEDSAVYLCASSLIGDFKAGAHYEQYFGPGTRLTVT.

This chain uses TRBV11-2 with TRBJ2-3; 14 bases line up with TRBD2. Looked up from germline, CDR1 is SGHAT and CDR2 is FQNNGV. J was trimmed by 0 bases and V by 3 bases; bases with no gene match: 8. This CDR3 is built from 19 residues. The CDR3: CASSFLAGTSGRSTDTQYF. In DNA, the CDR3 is TGTGCCAGCAGCTTTCTTGCCGGGACTAGCGGGAGAAGCACAGATACGCAGTATTTT.

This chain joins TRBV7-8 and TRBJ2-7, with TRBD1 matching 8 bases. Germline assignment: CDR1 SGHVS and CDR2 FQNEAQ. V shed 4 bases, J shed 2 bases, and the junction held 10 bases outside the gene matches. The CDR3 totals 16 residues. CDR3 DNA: TGTGCCAGCAGCTCACCGGGACAGGTAGTCACCTACGAGCAGTACTTC. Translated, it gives CASSSPGQVVTYEQYF.

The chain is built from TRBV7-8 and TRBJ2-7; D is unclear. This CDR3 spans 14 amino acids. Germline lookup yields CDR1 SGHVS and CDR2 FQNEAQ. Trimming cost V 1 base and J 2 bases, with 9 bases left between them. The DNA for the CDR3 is TGTGCCAGCAGCTTAGGGGCCCTCGCCTACGAGCAGTACTTC. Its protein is CASSLGALAYEQYF.

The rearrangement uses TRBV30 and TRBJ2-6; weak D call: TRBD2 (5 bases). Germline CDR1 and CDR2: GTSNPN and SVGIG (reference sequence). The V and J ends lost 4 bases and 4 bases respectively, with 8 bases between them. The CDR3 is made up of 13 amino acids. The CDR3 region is CAWTPGGANVLTF. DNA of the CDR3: TGTGCCTGGACCCCGGGGGGGGCCAACGTCCTGACTTTC.

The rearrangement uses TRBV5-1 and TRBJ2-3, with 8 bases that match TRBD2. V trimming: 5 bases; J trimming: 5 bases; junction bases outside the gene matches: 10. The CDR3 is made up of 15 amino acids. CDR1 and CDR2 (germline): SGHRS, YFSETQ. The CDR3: CASSTERLAGDTQYF. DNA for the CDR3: TGCGCCAGCAGTACTGAGCGTCTAGCGGGAGATACGCAGTATTTT.